The 27 T cell receptor beta chains reported below all come from one sample, sequenced in a study of cytomegalovirus exposure and HLA in healthy donors. 60 Vbeta and 13 Jbeta primers were used in PCR. Clones were sequenced by immunoSEQ multiplex PCR, and TCRdb holds only the in-frame ones, with some missing. Of 140,000 or so clones in the sample, roughly 70% are singletons; the top ten hold roughly 4.5%. Sequencing input: PBMCs. The receptors were gathered from a man between 18 and 29 years old in good health and CMV-seropositive.

There are a few counts of this clone. The J gene is TRBJ1-2, the V gene TRBV30; D uncertain. Trimming took off 5 bases at V and 3 bases at J, with 10 bases between the two ends. Germline values: CDR1 GTSNPN, CDR2 SVGIG (reference sequence). The length of the CDR3 is 12 residues. The CDR3 loop is CAWEGRDYGYTF. The CDR3 region has the DNA TGTGCCTGGGAAGGGAGGGACTATGGCTACACCTTC.

This clone has just a few counts. The chain uses TRBV5-4 and TRBJ1-1, with 7 positions matching TRBD1. The CDR3 has 13 residues. Germline V lookup: CDR1 SGHNT, CDR2 YYREEE (reference sequence). J was trimmed by 2 bases and V by 4 bases; bases with no gene match: 2. This chain's CDR3 is CASSRDSNTEAFF. The CDR3 DNA reads TGTGCCAGCAGCCGGGACAGTAACACTGAAGCTTTCTTT. Full variable domain (remainder filled in from reference TRBV5-4 and TRBJ1-1): ETGVTQSPTHLIKTRGQQVTLRCSSQSGHNTVSWYQQALGQGPQFIFQYYREEENGRGNFPPRFSGLQFPNYSSELNVNALELDDSALYLCASSRDSNTEAFFGQGTRLTVV.

There are a few counts of this clone. Other DNA sequences in this sample translate to the same CDR3. The chain carries TRBV4-2 and TRBJ2-7; D gene ambiguous. This CDR3 contains 13 residues. The germline V gene has CDR1 LGHNA and CDR2 YNFKEQ. V shed 0 bases and J shed 12 bases, with 15 bases lying between them. As DNA, the CDR3 is TGTGCCAGCAGCCAAGATCCTCTGTCAGGCCGGTACTTC. It codes for CASSQDPLSGRYF.

The chain is built from TRBV6-5 and TRBJ2-5; D is possibly TRBD2 (5 bases). The CDR3 sequence is 13 residues long. The germline V gene has CDR1 MNHEY and CDR2 SVGAGI. Trimming cost V 8 bases and J 5 bases, with 15 bases left between them. The CDR3 coding sequence is TGTGCCAGCGCCATCGGACTCTGGGAGACCCAGTACTTC. This translates into CASAIGLWETQYF.

The CDR3 DNA reads as TGTGCCAGCAGTTTGACAAACGCGGCCAACGTCCTGACTTTC. This gives the protein CASSLTNAANVLTF. J is TRBJ2-6 and V is TRBV27; no clear D. The CDR3 contains 14 residues. The V end lost 3 bases, the J end lost 6 bases, and 9 bases lay between the germline ends. Germline loops: CDR1 MNHEY, CDR2 SMNVEV (reference sequence). The entire variable domain, with the rest obtained from reference TRBV27 and TRBJ2-6, is as follows: EAQVTQNPRYLITVTGKKLTVTCSQNMNHEYMSWYRQDPGLGLRQIYYSMNVEVTDKGDVPEGYKVSRKEKRNFPLILESPSPNQTSLYFCASSLTNAANVLTFGAGSRLTVL.

The sample holds one count of this clone. The chain's CDR3 is CASSREAATNEKLFF. Here the CDR3 DNA reads TGTGCCAGCAGCCGAGAGGCAGCAACTAATGAAAAACTGTTTTTT. The chain recombines TRBV9 with TRBJ1-4; no firm D call. V was shortened by 4 bases and J by 0 bases, with 10 bases between the two germline ends. From germline, CDR1 is SGDLS and CDR2 YYNGEE. This CDR3 has 15 residues.

This chain connects TRBV9 to TRBJ2-2; 7 nucleotides agree with TRBD2. This CDR3 spans 15 amino acids. With 2 bases clipped from V and 5 bases from J, the junction kept 6 bases outside the gene matches. Looked up from germline, CDR1 is SGDLS and CDR2 is YYNGEE. CDR3 in DNA: TGTGCCAGCAGCGTGGGTAGCGGGTCGACCGGGGAGCTGTTTTTT. This translates into CASSVGSGSTGELFF.

The chain links TRBV7-9 to TRBJ2-7; the D gene is possibly TRBD2 (5 bases). Deletions cut 5 bases from V and 5 bases from J, with 16 bases between. CDR1 SEHNR and CDR2 FQNEAQ come from the germline V gene (reference sequence). The CDR3 is 14 residues long. The CDR3 reads CASSPQSSLNEQYF. The DNA for the CDR3 is TGTGCCAGCAGCCCCCAGTCTAGCCTCAACGAGCAGTACTTC. Using reference TRBV7-9 and TRBJ2-7 for the parts outside the CDR3, the full variable domain is DTGVSQNPRHKITKRGQNVTFRCDPISEHNRLYWYRQTLGQGPEFLTYFQNEAQLEKSRLLSDRFSAERPKGSFSTLEIQRTEQGDSAMYLCASSPQSSLNEQYFGPGTRLTVT.

The CDR3 loop reads CASIRRGGNEQFF. The CDR3 nucleotides read TGTGCCAGCATCCGGAGGGGGGGAAATGAGCAGTTCTTC. V and J are TRBV6-5 and TRBJ2-1, with a weak D call TRBD2 (7 bases). The CDR3 loop spans 13 amino acids. In germline, CDR1 is MNHEY, CDR2 SVGAGI. Trimming removed 7 bases from V and 7 bases from J, with 14 bases in between.

Only a few counts were recorded for this clone. V is TRBV5-4 and J is TRBJ2-3; 7 positions match TRBD1. Trimming cost V 4 bases and J 4 bases; bases outside gene matches: 9. Per the germline V gene, CDR1 is SGHNT and CDR2 is YYREEE (reference sequence). The CDR3 runs to 15 residues. The CDR3 region has the DNA TGTGCCAGCAGCAGTACACAGGGGTCAGCAGATACGCAGTATTTT. Amino acids: CASSSTQGSADTQYF.

J is TRBJ1-4 and V is TRBV11-2; 8 nucleotides line up with TRBD1. The germline CDR1 and CDR2 sequences are SGHAT and FQNNGV. This CDR3 has 15 amino acids. The J segment lost 5 bases and the V segment lost 5 bases, leaving 7 bases of the junction unmatched. The CDR3 DNA follows: TGTGCCAGCAGCGGACAGGGACAACTAAATGAAAAACTGTTTTTT. Protein: CASSGQGQLNEKLFF.

Only a few counts were recorded for this clone. The chain combines TRBV25-1 with TRBJ2-5, with D possibly being TRBD2 (6 bases). Per germline, CDR1 MGHDK and CDR2 SYGVNS. The CDR3 is 15 residues long. Trimming took 1 base from V and 3 from J, leaving 12 bases between them. CDR3 nucleotides: TGTGCCAGCAGTGAATCGACGGGGGTTGAAGAGACCCAGTACTTC. Translated: CASSESTGVEETQYF.

J is TRBJ2-7 and V is TRBV5-1, with D maybe TRBD1 (5 bases). The V gene lost 4 bases and the J gene lost 0 bases, with 11 bases spanning the gap. Per the germline V gene, CDR1 is SGHRS and CDR2 is YFSETQ. CDR3 length: 14 residues. CDR3 sequence reads: CASSPTVTSYEQYF. CDR3 DNA: TGCGCCAGCAGCCCGACAGTGACCTCCTACGAGCAGTACTTC.

This clone has just a few counts. Its ends do not fully match the called genes, so a read error is possible. The rearrangement joins TRBV7-7 to TRBJ1-1; D gene unclear. The CDR3 is 13 amino acids. Per the germline V gene, CDR1 is SSHAT and CDR2 is FNYEAQ (reference sequence). In DNA, the CDR3 is TGTGCTAGCAGCTTTAGACAGAACACTGAAGCTTTCTTT. Residues: CASSFRQNTEAFF.

This clone was observed a handful of times. V and J are TRBV28 and TRBJ2-3; D might be TRBD2 (5 bases). CDR3 length: 16 amino acids. Trimming took off 3 bases at V and 4 bases at J, with 17 bases between the two ends. Germline CDR1 reads MDHEN; CDR2 reads SYDVKM. CDR3 sequence: CASSLRDEHGPDTQYF. The CDR3 DNA reads TGTGCCAGCAGTTTGAGGGATGAACACGGTCCAGATACGCAGTATTTT.

V and J are TRBV29-1 and TRBJ1-5, with D maybe TRBD1 (6 bases). CDR3 size: 15 residues. Per germline, CDR1 SQVTM and CDR2 ANQGSEA. V lost 6 bases and J 4 bases, leaving 19 bases between the germline ends. Here the CDR3 reads CSVIIGDTGNQPQHF. CDR3 bases: TGCAGCGTCATAATAGGGGACACGGGTAATCAGCCCCAGCATTTT.

J is TRBJ2-7 and V is TRBV28; 10 nucleotides agree with TRBD2. With 6 bases clipped from V and 1 base from J, the junction kept 6 bases outside the gene matches. Germline V gives CDR1 MDHEN, CDR2 SYDVKM. The CDR3 is 15 amino acids. The CDR3 is CASSFRTSGSYEQYF. CDR3 bases: TGTGCCAGCAGCTTCCGGACTAGCGGATCCTACGAGCAGTACTTC.

Note on this clone: A read error may produce the germline difference seen at one junction end. The V and J genes are TRBV7-7 and TRBJ2-7; 9 bases line up with TRBD1. The CDR3 length is 15 residues. Germline V lookup: CDR1 SSHAT, CDR2 FNYEAQ (reference sequence). The DNA for the CDR3 is TGTGCTAGCAGCCACGACAGGGGGAACTCCTACGAGCAGTACTTC. As protein: CASSHDRGNSYEQYF.

J is TRBJ2-2 and V is TRBV12-5; D call uncertain. This CDR3 is 13 amino acids long. Germline values: CDR1 LGHNT, CDR2 FRNRAP. V was trimmed by 2 bases and J by 4 bases, leaving 5 bases between them. CDR3 nucleotide sequence: TGTGCTAGTGGTTTGTGGCCCACCGGGGAGCTGTTTTTT. This translates into CASGLWPTGELFF.

V usage is TRBV29-1 and J usage is TRBJ2-1, with 9 bases identical to TRBD2. Germline V gene sequence: CDR1 SQVTM, CDR2 ANQGSEA. The trim removed 3 bases at V and 9 bases at J, leaving 9 bases unmatched. The CDR3 loop spans 14 amino acids. CDR3 loop: CSVDGLAGESEQFF. The CDR3 region has the DNA TGCAGCGTTGACGGGTTAGCGGGAGAGAGTGAGCAGTTCTTC.

As concerns this clone: The sample holds other DNA sequences that translate to the same CDR3. The chain joins TRBV19 to TRBJ1-5, with D unclear. Germline V gene data show CDR1 as LNHDA and CDR2 as SQIVND (reference sequence). Trimming left V 3 bases short and J 3 bases short, with 9 bases between. CDR3 length equals 14 residues. DNA of the CDR3: TGTGCCAGTAGTATTAGGAGGGACAATCAGCCCCAGCATTTT. Encoded protein: CASSIRRDNQPQHF.

This clone is a singleton in its sample. This rearrangement joins TRBV7-6 to TRBJ1-2, with a possible D match to TRBD1 (5 bases). From germline, CDR1 is SGHVS and CDR2 FNYEAQ. The CDR3 has 13 amino acids. V was cut by 6 bases and J by 3 bases, with 11 bases left in between. The CDR3 sequence: CASSVGGDYGYTF. The CDR3, as DNA: TGTGCCAGCAGTGTGGGGGGAGACTATGGCTACACCTTC.

The chain joins TRBV4-1 to TRBJ1-5; no clear D. The CDR3 consists of 15 residues. CDR1 and CDR2 (germline): MGHRA, YSYEKL. V shed 0 bases and J shed 3 bases, with 9 bases lying between them. The CDR3 sequence is CASSQDPRANQPQHF. CDR3 DNA: TGCGCCAGCAGCCAAGATCCGAGGGCCAATCAGCCCCAGCATTTT.

The chain combines TRBV10-3 with TRBJ1-5; possible D gene TRBD1, 6 bases. V lost 11 bases to trimming and J lost 5 bases, with 16 bases between them. This CDR3 is built from 13 residues. Germline lookup yields CDR1 ENHRY and CDR2 SYGVKD. This CDR3 is CAAGGYNDQPQHF. The CDR3 coding sequence is TGTGCCGCGGGGGGCTACAACGATCAGCCCCAGCATTTT.

In its sample, this clone was seen a few times. The rearrangement joins TRBV5-1 to TRBJ2-5; D perhaps matches TRBD1 (5 bases). CDR1 and CDR2 (germline): SGHRS, YFSETQ. This CDR3 has 14 amino acids. V was trimmed by 2 bases and J by 1 base, leaving 9 bases between them. CDR3: CASSLRQIQETQYF. CDR3 bases: TGCGCCAGCAGCTTACGACAGATCCAAGAGACCCAGTACTTC.

This clone was found a few times. The CDR3 DNA reads as TGTGCCAGTAGTCGAGGGGGACAGGGGAATCAGCCCCAGCATTTT. Protein: CASSRGGQGNQPQHF. The chain recombines TRBV19 with TRBJ1-5; TRBD1 matches 10 bases. Trimming took 5 bases from V and 4 from J; bases not matched to a gene: 5. The CDR3 contains 15 residues. From germline, CDR1 is LNHDA and CDR2 SQIVND (reference sequence).

This clone occurred a few times. V gene TRBV28 combines with J gene TRBJ1-1; unclear D gene. The germline V gene has CDR1 MDHEN and CDR2 SYDVKM. CDR3 length: 11 residues. V gave up 2 bases and J gave up 8 bases, with 6 bases separating them. DNA for the CDR3: TGTGCCAGCAGTTTAGGGAGAGAAGCTTTCTTT. Its translation: CASSLGREAFF.